This record looks at one T cell receptor (beta chain) sequence and its context. As yet, its antigen is unknown. Sample treatment: 15 to 20 received Ad26.COV2.S at low or high dose, single or two shots; 5 received placebo; per-sample allocation not given. Day 63 following the first vaccine or placebo injection was when the samples were taken. An adult aged 18-55 years in Boston served as the donor. The source of the sample is a study of Ad26.COV2.S vaccination and SARS-CoV-2 variants. Study overall: A COV1001 Ad26.COV2.S trial-arm participant provided the sample. Into the muscle, Ad26.COV2.S was dosed once or twice, 56 days apart. Findings and caveats of the study: Overall T cell responses may have been underestimated by the analyses of TCR breadth and depth.

With 3 bases removed from V and 0 bases from J, the gap between germline ends came to 18 bases. CDR1 LGHNA and CDR2 YSLEER come from the germline V gene. CDR3 length: 17 amino acids. This table comes from immunoSEQ multiplex PCR, and its TCRdb copy is limited to in-frame clones, with some not included. The sample has hundreds of thousands of clones; 86% are singletons. This TCR was recovered from a person between 18 and 65 years old who received the Ad26.COV2.S COVID-19 vaccine or a placebo. Sequencing was performed on peripheral blood, taken in a trial of Ad26.COV2.S vaccine versus placebo. V and J are TRBV4-3 and TRBJ2-7; tentatively, D is TRBD1 (6 bases). As DNA, the CDR3 is TGCGCCAGCAGCCAGGCAGCCGGGACATTGAGCTCCTACGAGCAGTACTTC. As protein: CASSQAAGTLSSYEQYF.